A single sample gave rise to the 27 T cell receptor beta chains below, sequenced in a study of shared clonotypes between healthy human individuals. Clones were sequenced by immunoSEQ multiplex PCR, and TCRdb holds only the in-frame ones, with some missing. This sample has fewer than 1 million clones, with roughly 96% found just once. Naive CD8 cells lacked CD45RO, underwent positive selection for CCR7 and left out terminally differentiated effector memory CD45RA+ cells. Source material: naive CD8+ T cells sorted from blood. The receptors come from a man aged 25 to 45 in good health.

The chain carries TRBV5-4 and TRBJ2-7; 8 bases align to TRBD2. J gave up 4 bases and V 2 bases, and 2 bases lay outside the gene matches. CDR1 SGHNT and CDR2 YYREEE come from the germline V gene (reference sequence). The CDR3 is 13 residues long. The CDR3: CASSFSSGYEQYF. CDR3 bases: TGTGCCAGCAGCTTTTCTAGCGGGTACGAGCAGTACTTC.

CDR3 sequence: CASRIGLAVTYEQYF. The CDR3 nucleotides read TGTGCCAGTCGGATTGGACTAGCGGTAACCTACGAGCAGTACTTC. The chain employs TRBV2 and TRBJ2-7; 10 bases match TRBD2. V lost 9 bases, J lost 2 bases, and 10 bases stayed unmatched. The V gene's germline CDR1 is SNHLY and CDR2 FYNNEI. The CDR3 is 15 residues long.

This chain joins TRBV5-8 and TRBJ2-2; perhaps TRBD1 as D (5 bases). V gave up 5 bases and J gave up 4 bases, with 24 bases separating them. CDR3 size: 18 residues. The germline V gene encodes CDR1 SGHTS and CDR2 YDEGEE. This CDR3 reads CASRRREPTVPITGELFF. CDR3 DNA sequence: TGTGCCAGCAGACGAAGAGAACCGACAGTTCCCATCACCGGGGAGCTGTTTTTT.

The rearrangement uses TRBV14 and TRBJ2-7; D is possibly TRBD1 (5 bases). Per germline, CDR1 SGHDN and CDR2 FVKESK. V lost 3 bases and J lost 1, with 13 bases in between. The CDR3 spans 15 residues. The CDR3 loop reads CASSQGHLSSYEQYF. CDR3 DNA sequence: TGTGCCAGCAGCCAGGGGCACTTGTCTTCCTACGAGCAGTACTTC.

This chain connects TRBV28 to TRBJ2-7; 10 nucleotides match TRBD2. V gave up 5 bases and J gave up 3 bases; unmatched junction bases: 13. Per the germline V gene, CDR1 is MDHEN and CDR2 is SYDVKM. This CDR3 contains 17 residues. The CDR3 protein is CASSPLAGELDLYEQYF. The DNA of the CDR3 is TGTGCCAGCAGTCCTCTAGCGGGAGAGCTCGATCTCTACGAGCAGTACTTC.

The genes are TRBV6-5 and TRBJ2-1; D tentatively fits TRBD1 or TRBD2 (5 bases each). The V end lost 6 bases, the J end lost 10 bases, and 16 bases lay between the germline ends. CDR3 length: 13 residues. Germline V gives CDR1 MNHEY, CDR2 SVGAGI. The CDR3 DNA reads as TGTGCCAGCAGCCCCTGGGGGTCCGGCGAGCAGTTCTTC. It specifies CASSPWGSGEQFF.

The chain carries TRBV6-5 and TRBJ1-1, with D possibly matching TRBD1 (6 bases). This CDR3 spans 15 amino acids. The germline V gene encodes CDR1 MNHEY and CDR2 SVGAGI. Trimming took off 6 bases at V and 3 bases at J, with 17 bases between the two ends. The CDR3 region has the DNA TGTGCCAGCAGCCTTAGGGGAGGGGGGTACACTGAAGCTTTCTTT. It encodes CASSLRGGGYTEAFF.

With respect to this clone: The same CDR3 is also encoded by other DNA sequences in this sample. The chain employs TRBV6-1 and TRBJ2-7; 7 bases map to TRBD1. The trim removed 1 base at V and 3 bases at J, leaving 3 bases unmatched. This CDR3 contains 14 residues. From germline, CDR1 is MNHNS and CDR2 SASEGT. The CDR3 DNA reads as TGTGCCAGCAGTGAAGGGACAGGAGGCTACGAGCAGTACTTC. Protein sequence: CASSEGTGGYEQYF.

The rearrangement uses TRBV7-9 and TRBJ2-7, with 7 bases that match TRBD1. V lost 4 bases to trimming and J lost 3 bases; unmatched junction nucleotides: 12. The CDR3 has 16 residues. CDR1 is SEHNR, CDR2 FQNEAQ, per germline (reference sequence). The CDR3 DNA follows: TGTGCCAGCAGCTCAAACCGGGACAGCCTGTTCTACGAGCAGTACTTC. Translated, it gives CASSSNRDSLFYEQYF.

This chain connects TRBV11-1 to TRBJ2-4; 7 bases align to TRBD1. V trimming: 9 bases; J trimming: 2 bases; junction bases outside the gene matches: 22. Germline V CDR1 and CDR2: SGHAT, FQDESV (reference sequence). The CDR3 extends over 19 amino acids. The CDR3 region has the DNA TGTGCCAGAACAGCTTTCCGGGACAGCCATGTATTTTCCAAAAACATTCAGTACTTC. Its translation: CARTAFRDSHVFSKNIQYF.

This clone was picked up one time. The J gene is TRBJ2-1, the V gene TRBV28; 10 bases match TRBD1. The CDR3 totals 15 residues. Germline lookup yields CDR1 MDHEN and CDR2 SYDVKM. Trimming removed 2 bases from V and 8 bases from J; junction bases left unmatched: 6. The CDR3 reads CASSLGTGEVDEQFF. The CDR3 DNA reads as TGTGCCAGCAGTTTAGGGACAGGGGAGGTAGATGAGCAGTTCTTC.

This chain uses TRBV10-2 with TRBJ2-1, with TRBD2 matching over 8 bases. V lost 4 bases, J lost 4 bases, and 3 bases stayed unmatched. The CDR3 is made up of 14 amino acids. Germline CDR1 reads WSHSY; CDR2 reads SAAADI. The CDR3 reads CASSGTSFYNEQFF. CDR3 in DNA: TGCGCCAGCAGTGGGACTAGCTTTTACAATGAGCAGTTCTTC.

The genes are TRBV5-1 and TRBJ1-2; unclear D gene. CDR1 and CDR2 (germline): SGHRS, YFSETQ. V lost 1 base and J 2 bases, leaving 15 bases between the germline ends. The CDR3 runs to 16 residues. The DNA for the CDR3 is TGCGCCAGCAGCTTGACATTCCCTGGCAGCAACTATGGCTACACCTTC. This encodes CASSLTFPGSNYGYTF.

Comment on this clone: Other DNA sequences in this specimen translate into the identical CDR3. The V and J genes are TRBV5-5 and TRBJ1-5; D gene uncertain. CDR3 length: 12 amino acids. Trimming left V 0 bases short and J 5 bases short, with 3 bases between. Per the germline V gene, CDR1 is SGHKS and CDR2 is YYEKEE (reference sequence). CDR3: CASSLGDQPQHF. CDR3 DNA sequence: TGTGCCAGCAGCTTGGGGGATCAGCCCCAGCATTTT.

The chain combines TRBV18 with TRBJ2-5; D remains ambiguous. The length of the CDR3 is 15 residues. V lost 2 bases and J 5 bases, leaving 15 bases between the germline ends. Germline CDR1 is KGHSH and CDR2 is LQKENI. CDR3 protein: CASSPGSPIGETQYF. DNA for the CDR3: TGTGCCAGCTCACCAGGCTCCCCCATCGGGGAGACCCAGTACTTC.

The CDR3 DNA reads TGTGCCAGCAGCTTGTTGGCGGGAGGGTTCGGGGAGCTGTTTTTT. It specifies CASSLLAGGFGELFF. The V and J genes are TRBV5-4 and TRBJ2-2; TRBD2 aligns across 9 bases. CDR1 is SGHNT, CDR2 YYREEE, per germline (reference sequence). With V trimmed by 1 base and J by 7 bases, 5 bases remained unmatched. The CDR3 has 15 residues. The full variable domain, rest sourced from reference TRBV5-4 and TRBJ2-2, is ETGVTQSPTHLIKTRGQQVTLRCSSQSGHNTVSWYQQALGQGPQFIFQYYREEENGRGNFPPRFSGLQFPNYSSELNVNALELDDSALYLCASSLLAGGFGELFFGEGSRLTVL.

As for this clone: The identical CDR3 is also encoded by other nucleotide sequences in the sample. The chain carries TRBV27 and TRBJ2-3; 12 nucleotides agree with TRBD2. The trim removed 3 bases at V and 4 bases at J, leaving 2 bases unmatched. There are 15 residues in the CDR3. Germline CDR1 is MNHEY and CDR2 is SMNVEV (reference sequence). In DNA, the CDR3 is TGTGCCAGCAGTTTGAGACTAGCGGGAGCAGATACGCAGTATTTT. This codes for CASSLRLAGADTQYF.

A remark on this clone: At the DNA level, this CDR3 is encoded by other sequences in the same sample as well. CDR3 loop: CASSLGGISYEQYF. DNA of the CDR3: TGTGCCAGCAGCTTAGGGGGGATTTCCTACGAGCAGTACTTC. This chain uses TRBV5-4 with TRBJ2-7; the D call may be TRBD1 or TRBD2 (6 bases each). CDR1 and CDR2 from the germline V gene are SGHNT and YYREEE (reference sequence). This CDR3 spans 14 amino acids. The germline V and J ends were trimmed by 2 bases and 1 base, with 10 bases remaining between them.

This clone was counted only a few times. Different DNA sequences within this sample yield the same CDR3. The chain recombines TRBV28 with TRBJ2-7, with TRBD2 identical over 7 bases. Trimming took 2 bases from V and 2 from J; bases not matched to a gene: 0. Germline CDR1 is MDHEN and CDR2 is SYDVKM. CDR3 length: 13 residues. The chain's CDR3 is CASSLGLAYEQYF. The DNA for the CDR3 is TGTGCCAGCAGTTTAGGACTAGCCTACGAGCAGTACTTC.

The V call is TRBV16, the J call TRBJ1-2; D unresolved. The CDR3 is 11 amino acids. CDR1 is KGHSY and CDR2 is FQNENV in the germline V gene. The V end was cut by 2 bases, the J end by 7 bases, with 5 bases between. The CDR3 here is CASSQDIGYTF. The CDR3, as DNA: TGTGCCAGCAGCCAAGATATTGGCTACACCTTC.

This rearrangement joins TRBV27 to TRBJ2-1, with D unclear. Trimming took 0 bases from V and 5 from J, leaving 5 bases between them. This CDR3 is 13 amino acids long. CDR1 and CDR2 from the germline V gene are MNHEY and SMNVEV (reference sequence). CDR3 bases: TGTGCCAGCAGTTTATCATGGGACAATGAGCAGTTCTTC. Translation gives CASSLSWDNEQFF.

This clone was seen only once. The chain carries TRBV27 and TRBJ2-3; 16 nucleotides align to TRBD2. Losses at the gene ends were 2 bases for V and 3 bases for J; bases not matched to a gene: 5. The germline V gene encodes CDR1 MNHEY and CDR2 SMNVEV (reference sequence). The CDR3 is 18 amino acids. The CDR3 reads CASSLGTSGRGMTDTQYF. The CDR3 DNA reads as TGTGCCAGCAGTTTAGGGACTAGCGGGAGGGGTATGACAGATACGCAGTATTTT.

The chain links TRBV19 to TRBJ2-3; D remains unclear. The germline CDR1 and CDR2 sequences are LNHDA and SQIVND (reference sequence). CDR3 length: 14 amino acids. Trimming cost V 3 bases and J 0 bases, with 7 bases left between them. CDR3 residues: CASSIRISTDTQYF. CDR3 nucleotides: TGTGCCAGTAGTATTAGAATTAGCACAGATACGCAGTATTTT.

V gene TRBV7-9 combines with J gene TRBJ2-1; 8 bases line up with TRBD1. V lost 3 bases, J lost 9 bases, and 10 bases stayed unmatched. Germline V CDR1 and CDR2: SEHNR, FQNEAQ (reference sequence). CDR3 length: 15 residues. The DNA for the CDR3 is TGTGCCAGCAGCTTCCCGGACAGGGAATATCTTGAGCAGTTCTTC. It codes for CASSFPDREYLEQFF.

The chain recombines TRBV11-3 with TRBJ2-7; D may be TRBD1 (6 bases). Per the germline V gene, CDR1 is SGHNT and CDR2 is YENEEA. The ends were cut back, 5 bases at V and 5 bases at J, with 22 bases in the middle. The CDR3 sequence is 16 residues long. In DNA form, the CDR3 reads TGTGCCAGCAGCATGGGGGTCCCAGGGGAGAGAAACGAGCAGTACTTC. This codes for CASSMGVPGERNEQYF.

The chain has TRBV5-1 and TRBJ1-1; the match to TRBD1 covers 7 bases. V was pared by 4 bases and J by 4 bases, with 13 bases of the junction left unmatched. CDR1 is SGHRS, CDR2 YFSETQ, per germline. The CDR3 is made up of 16 amino acids. CDR3 DNA sequence: TGCGCCAGCAGCCCTGAAGGACAGGCGACGGGCACTGAAGCTTTCTTT. It is translated as CASSPEGQATGTEAFF.

This chain uses TRBV2 with TRBJ2-3, with D unclear. This CDR3 has 11 amino acids. The germline V and J ends were trimmed by 6 bases and 5 bases, with 6 bases remaining between them. Germline CDR1 is SNHLY and CDR2 is FYNNEI. The CDR3 sequence is CASRFIDTQYF. The CDR3 DNA is TGTGCCAGCAGGTTTATAGATACGCAGTATTTT.